This entry describes one TCR beta chain. Its specificity is unknown. TCRdb keeps only in-frame clones here, not all; method: immunoSEQ multiplex PCR. The repertoire holds more than 95,000 clones, with more than 85% as singletons. This sample was taken from a study of siplizumab effects on memory and regulatory T cells. Overall study findings and caveats: No functional test confirmed suppression by proliferating siplizumab-culture Tregs. Siplizumab produced a significant reduction in alloreactive sequences that were traceable to unstimulated CD4+ memory cells. The alloresponse seemed to draw substantially on naive T cells, which appeared more diverse than memory cells.

The sequence was obtained from a human donor in good health. The sample was Tregs sorted from blood.

The CDR3 here is CASSGGTSGRSYNEQFF. CDR3 sequence (DNA): TGTGCCAGCAGCGGGGGGACTAGCGGGAGGTCCTACAATGAGCAGTTCTTC. The chain is built from TRBV9 and TRBJ2-1; 15 bases are shared with TRBD2. The CDR3 runs to 17 residues. Germline-derived CDR1 and CDR2 are SGDLS and YYNGEE. The J segment lost 1 base and the V segment lost 3 bases, leaving 2 bases of the junction unmatched.